This T cell receptor beta chain was recovered during a study of PD-1 blockade in classical Hodgkin lymphoma. Study overall: Patients were dosed intravenously with nivolumab at 3 mg/kg every 2 weeks. Broader study findings: The origin of the repertoire differences remains undefined, with disease activity or prior therapy as possible causes. Patients with a complete response exhibited baseline diversity comparable to newly diagnosed patients.

Concerning this clone: Its specificity is not known.

Repertoires were generated with immunoSEQ multiplex PCR, while TCRdb's copy carries only in-frame clones and drops some. The profile shows about 40,000 clones, around 78% of them singletons. Germline lookup yields CDR1 SGHTA and CDR2 FQGNSA. The CDR3 has 14 residues. V lost 1 base and J 8 bases, leaving 12 bases between the germline ends. Following autologous stem cell transplantation, relapse occurred in every patient, and exposure to brentuximab vedotin varied. This TCR derives from a human donor with classical Hodgkin lymphoma. The chain employs TRBV7-2 and TRBJ2-1; D gene uncertain. This specimen consisted of peripheral blood mononuclear cells (PBMCs), obtained at baseline. CDR3 loop: CASSLDPGIYEQFF. The DNA for the CDR3 is TGTGCCAGCAGCTTAGACCCGGGTATCTATGAGCAGTTCTTC.